This passage covers 5 T cell receptor beta chains from one sample sequenced in a study of T cell responses to AZD1222 COVID-19 vaccine. TCRdb's copy holds only in-frame clones and misses some; the assay was immunoSEQ multiplex PCR. The sample lists 95,000 to 150,000 clones, 85% to 90% seen once, with around 4.4% in the top ten. This sample comprised peripheral blood, obtained 28 days after the second AZD1222 dose. These receptors originate from an adult who received the AZD1222 COVID-19 vaccine.

This chain uses TRBV5-1 with TRBJ1-1; D is uncertain. The CDR3 is made up of 14 amino acids. Germline lookup yields CDR1 SGHRS and CDR2 YFSETQ. Trimming removed 3 bases from V and 2 bases from J, with 11 bases in between. The CDR3 DNA is TGCGCCAGCAGCTCGGGCAATCGAAACACTGAAGCTTTCTTT. Its translation is CASSSGNRNTEAFF.

The chain employs TRBV7-2 and TRBJ1-5; 7 bases match TRBD1. CDR1 and CDR2 (germline): SGHTA, FQGNSA. This CDR3 region has 14 residues. The V and J ends lost 2 bases and 3 bases, in that order; junction bases with no gene match: 1. For the CDR3, the DNA is TGTGCCAGCAGCTTAAAGGGGGCCAATCAGCCCCAGCATTTT. It translates to CASSLKGANQPQHF.

The chain uses TRBV24-1 and TRBJ2-1; TRBD2 matches at 7 bases. Trimming at V came to 2 bases and at J to 5 bases, leaving 5 bases not matched to a gene. This CDR3 has 15 residues. Germline V gene data show CDR1 as KGHDR and CDR2 as SFDVKD. CDR3 in amino acids: CATSDWGGKDNEQFF. The CDR3 bases are TGTGCCACCAGTGATTGGGGGGGAAAGGACAATGAGCAGTTCTTC.

Written as DNA, the CDR3 is TGTGCCAGCAGTGAATCCCCCGGTATAATAGCTTTCTTT. Translated, it gives CASSESPGIIAFF. The chain joins TRBV25-1 to TRBJ1-1; unclear D gene. CDR3 length: 13 amino acids. Trimming took off 1 base at V and 10 bases at J, with 13 bases between the two ends. Germline V gene lookup returns CDR1 MGHDK and CDR2 SYGVNS. Complete variable domain (other parts from reference TRBV25-1 and TRBJ1-1): EADIYQTPRYLVIGTGKKITLECSQTMGHDKMYWYQQDPGMELHLIHYSYGVNSTEKGDLSSESTVSRIRTEHFPLTLESARPSHTSQYLCASSESPGIIAFFGQGTRLTVV.

The chain has TRBV5-6 and TRBJ1-2, with a tentative D call TRBD1 (5 bases). V lost 3 bases, J lost 8 bases, and 17 bases lay in between. This CDR3 is built from 14 residues. CDR1 and CDR2 from the germline V gene are SGHDT and YYEEEE. CDR3 sequence reads: CASSWVTPEGGYTF. The DNA of the CDR3 is TGTGCCAGCAGCTGGGTCACACCGGAGGGGGGCTACACCTTC.